A selection of T cell receptor beta chains follows, all from one sample in a study of graft-versus-host responses after intestinal transplantation. Using immunoSEQ multiplex PCR, the repertoire was profiled, and TCRdb retains in-frame clones only, with some absent. The table shows fewer than 75,000 clones, with about 87% occurring only once. Here the sequenced sample was PBMCs, taken 26 days after transplant. These receptors all stem from a human patient who received an intestinal transplant, so some T cells may come from the graft donor. Each CDR3 is given with its conserved first and last residue. Fields, in order: CDR3 protein, CDR3 DNA, CDR3 length, V gene, D gene, J gene, clone size. D genes are given only for firm matches. Size values are once, few and many counts, or a class for expanded clones, and some rows have none.

CDR3aa: CASSSRQGTPPGANVLTF
CDR3nt: TGTGCCAGCAGCTCGAGACAGGGGACCCCACCCGGGGCCAACGTCCTGACTTTC
len: 18
v_gene: TRBV13
d_gene: TRBD1
j_gene: TRBJ2-6
abundance: once

CDR3aa: CASSEGAGGPDTQYF
CDR3nt: TGTGCCAGCAGTGAGGGAGCGGGAGGCCCAGATACGCAGTATTTT
len: 15
v_gene: TRBV2
d_gene: TRBD2
j_gene: TRBJ2-3
abundance: NA

CDR3aa: CASSHFEEMGSSPLHF
CDR3nt: TGTGCCAGCAGCCACTTCGAGGAGATGGGGAGTTCACCCCTCCACTTT
len: 16
v_gene: TRBV7-6
d_gene: NA
j_gene: TRBJ1-6
abundance: NA

CDR3aa: CASSISSYNEQFF
CDR3nt: TGTGCCAGTAGTATTAGCTCCTACAATGAGCAGTTCTTC
len: 13
v_gene: TRBV19
d_gene: NA
j_gene: TRBJ2-1
abundance: NA

CDR3aa: CASSEWWSRVKADTQYF
CDR3nt: TGTGCCAGCAGTGAATGGTGGAGCAGGGTAAAAGCAGATACGCAGTATTTT
len: 17
v_gene: TRBV25-1
d_gene: NA
j_gene: TRBJ2-3
abundance: NA

CDR3aa: CASSPLGSGGAHNEQFF
CDR3nt: TGTGCCAGCAGTCCGCTCGGGAGCGGGGGGGCCCACAATGAGCAGTTCTTC
len: 17
v_gene: TRBV27
d_gene: TRBD2
j_gene: TRBJ2-1
abundance: NA

CDR3aa: CASSEGQAGGRDTQYF
CDR3nt: TGTGCCAGCAGTGAAGGCCAAGCGGGGGGGCGAGATACGCAGTATTTT
len: 16
v_gene: TRBV6-1
d_gene: TRBD2
j_gene: TRBJ2-3
abundance: NA

CDR3aa: CASSVAGLADKNIQYF
CDR3nt: TGTGCCAGCAGCGTAGCGGGGCTAGCGGACAAAAACATTCAGTACTTC
len: 16
v_gene: TRBV9
d_gene: TRBD2
j_gene: TRBJ2-4
abundance: NA

CDR3aa: CASSRDRGIEAFF
CDR3nt: TGTGCCAGTAGCCGGGACAGGGGGATTGAAGCTTTCTTT
len: 13
v_gene: TRBV19
d_gene: TRBD1
j_gene: TRBJ1-1
abundance: NA

CDR3aa: CASSVPSGGTDTQYF
CDR3nt: TGTGCCAGCAGCGTCCCTAGCGGGGGTACAGATACGCAGTATTTT
len: 15
v_gene: TRBV9
d_gene: TRBD2
j_gene: TRBJ2-3
abundance: once

CDR3aa: CASSLSGHYGYTF
CDR3nt: TGTGCCAGCAGTTTAAGCGGACACTATGGCTACACCTTC
len: 13
v_gene: TRBV28
d_gene: NA
j_gene: TRBJ1-2
abundance: NA

CDR3aa: CASSQSGGYTDTQYF
CDR3nt: TGTGCCAGCAGCCAAAGCGGGGGGTACACAGATACGCAGTATTTT
len: 15
v_gene: TRBV6-5
d_gene: TRBD2
j_gene: TRBJ2-3
abundance: NA

CDR3aa: CATSRELAEQYF
CDR3nt: TGTGCCACCAGCAGAGAACTAGCCGAGCAGTACTTC
len: 12
v_gene: TRBV15
d_gene: NA
j_gene: TRBJ2-7
abundance: once

CDR3aa: CASSLKAGSKNIQYF
CDR3nt: TGTGCCAGCAGTCTCAAAGCCGGGTCCAAAAACATTCAGTACTTC
len: 15
v_gene: TRBV28
d_gene: NA
j_gene: TRBJ2-4
abundance: NA

CDR3aa: CASSLARRVYQPQHF
CDR3nt: TGTGCCAGCAGTTTAGCCCGCCGTGTCTACCAGCCCCAGCATTTT
len: 15
v_gene: TRBV28
d_gene: NA
j_gene: TRBJ1-5
abundance: NA

CDR3aa: CASSQDPLQGFNTGELFF
CDR3nt: TGTGCCAGCAGCCAAGATCCCCTCCAGGGCTTTAACACCGGGGAGCTGTTTTTT
len: 18
v_gene: TRBV4-2
d_gene: NA
j_gene: TRBJ2-2
abundance: NA

CDR3aa: CASRAGSQPQHF
CDR3nt: TGTGCCAGCAGGGCCGGGTCCCAGCCCCAGCATTTT
len: 12
v_gene: TRBV28
d_gene: NA
j_gene: TRBJ1-5
abundance: NA

CDR3aa: CASSGSTGNYEQYF
CDR3nt: TGTGCCAGCAGCGGCTCGACAGGGAACTACGAGCAGTACTTC
len: 14
v_gene: TRBV9
d_gene: TRBD1
j_gene: TRBJ2-7
abundance: few

CDR3aa: CASSSVVEGVTYNEQFF
CDR3nt: TGTGCCAGCAGCTCAGTCGTTGAGGGGGTGACCTACAATGAGCAGTTCTTC
len: 17
v_gene: TRBV7-2
d_gene: NA
j_gene: TRBJ2-1
abundance: NA

CDR3aa: CAITGGVNTEAFF
CDR3nt: TGTGCCATTACAGGTGGAGTGAACACTGAAGCTTTCTTT
len: 13
v_gene: TRBV10-3
d_gene: NA
j_gene: TRBJ1-1
abundance: few

CDR3aa: CASSSPTSSNEQFF
CDR3nt: TGTGCCAGCAGTTCGCCGACTAGCAGTAATGAGCAGTTCTTC
len: 14
v_gene: TRBV5-4
d_gene: TRBD2
j_gene: TRBJ2-1
abundance: NA

CDR3aa: CSVEEGRGTDTQYF
CDR3nt: TGCAGCGTTGAAGAGGGTAGGGGGACCGATACGCAGTATTTT
len: 14
v_gene: TRBV29-1
d_gene: NA
j_gene: TRBJ2-3
abundance: few

CDR3aa: CASSLSEGVSGANVLTF
CDR3nt: TGTGCCAGCAGCTTATCCGAAGGGGTCTCTGGGGCCAACGTCCTGACTTTC
len: 17
v_gene: TRBV11-2
d_gene: NA
j_gene: TRBJ2-6
abundance: NA

CDR3aa: CAWSVRSSGTVRVVTNTEAFF
CDR3nt: TGTGCCTGGAGTGTACGATCGTCCGGGACAGTGCGGGTCGTAACAAACACTGAAGCTTTCTTT
len: 21
v_gene: TRBV30
d_gene: TRBD1
j_gene: TRBJ1-1
abundance: NA

CDR3aa: CASSRSPHSGQGYTF
CDR3nt: TGTGCCAGCAGCCGTAGTCCGCACAGCGGGCAAGGCTACACCTTC
len: 15
v_gene: TRBV28
d_gene: NA
j_gene: TRBJ1-2
abundance: NA

CDR3aa: CAWTGNGYTF
CDR3nt: TGTGCCTGGACAGGGAATGGCTACACCTTC
len: 10
v_gene: TRBV30
d_gene: NA
j_gene: TRBJ1-2
abundance: NA

CDR3aa: CASSLVGAGYGYTF
CDR3nt: TGTGCCAGCAGCTTAGTTGGTGCAGGCTATGGCTACACCTTC
len: 14
v_gene: TRBV7-9
d_gene: NA
j_gene: TRBJ1-2
abundance: NA

CDR3aa: CASSPGQGQQETQYF
CDR3nt: TGTGCCAGCAGTCCTGGACAGGGGCAACAAGAGACCCAGTACTTC
len: 15
v_gene: TRBV28
d_gene: TRBD1
j_gene: TRBJ2-5
abundance: NA

CDR3aa: CATSKDPGLAGALSSYNEQFF
CDR3nt: TGTGCCACCAGCAAGGATCCCGGACTAGCGGGGGCCTTGAGCTCCTACAATGAGCAGTTCTTC
len: 21
v_gene: TRBV15
d_gene: TRBD2
j_gene: TRBJ2-1
abundance: NA

CDR3aa: CASSPAGGSPIEQFF
CDR3nt: TGTGCCAGCAGTCCCGCTGGAGGATCGCCCATTGAGCAGTTCTTC
len: 15
v_gene: TRBV27
d_gene: NA
j_gene: TRBJ2-1
abundance: NA

CDR3aa: CAASGTVMNTEAFF
CDR3nt: TGTGCCGCCTCAGGGACAGTGATGAACACTGAAGCTTTCTTT
len: 14
v_gene: TRBV19
d_gene: TRBD1
j_gene: TRBJ1-1
abundance: NA

CDR3aa: CASSVGTSGRDEQFF
CDR3nt: TGTGCCAGCAGCGTCGGGACTAGCGGGAGGGATGAGCAGTTCTTC
len: 15
v_gene: TRBV9
d_gene: TRBD2
j_gene: TRBJ2-1
abundance: medium-sized

CDR3aa: CSARQYNEQFF
CDR3nt: TGCAGTGCTAGACAGTACAATGAGCAGTTCTTC
len: 11
v_gene: TRBV20-1
d_gene: NA
j_gene: TRBJ2-1
abundance: NA

CDR3aa: CASSLENRPNYGYTF
CDR3nt: TGTGCCAGCAGCTTAGAAAACAGGCCTAACTATGGCTACACCTTC
len: 15
v_gene: TRBV13
d_gene: NA
j_gene: TRBJ1-2
abundance: once

CDR3aa: CASSPKNTGFYYGYTF
CDR3nt: TGTGCCAGCAGCCCGAAAAATACAGGGTTCTACTATGGCTACACCTTC
len: 16
v_gene: TRBV14
d_gene: NA
j_gene: TRBJ1-2
abundance: few

CDR3aa: CSALNLQLAFF
CDR3nt: TGCAGTGCTCTAAACCTACAGTTGGCTTTCTTT
len: 11
v_gene: TRBV20-1
d_gene: NA
j_gene: TRBJ1-1
abundance: NA

CDR3aa: CASSPLAGGHYNEQFF
CDR3nt: TGTGCCAGCAGCCCTCTAGCGGGGGGCCATTACAATGAGCAGTTCTTC
len: 16
v_gene: TRBV11-2
d_gene: TRBD2
j_gene: TRBJ2-1
abundance: NA

CDR3aa: CASSLRLAGALRETQYF
CDR3nt: TGTGCCAGCAGCTTGCGGCTAGCGGGGGCGTTACGGGAGACCCAGTACTTC
len: 17
v_gene: TRBV5-6
d_gene: TRBD2
j_gene: TRBJ2-5
abundance: NA

CDR3aa: CAISETGIEAFF
CDR3nt: TGTGCCATCAGCGAAACAGGGATTGAAGCTTTCTTT
len: 12
v_gene: TRBV10-3
d_gene: NA
j_gene: TRBJ1-1
abundance: NA

CDR3aa: CASSLEFSGVYEQYF
CDR3nt: TGTGCCAGCAGTTTAGAGTTCAGCGGGGTCTACGAGCAGTACTTC
len: 15
v_gene: TRBV27
d_gene: TRBD2
j_gene: TRBJ2-7
abundance: NA